Given below is one TCR beta chain in context. The antigen is not known. CDR1 and CDR2 from the germline V gene are SEHNR and FQNEAQ (reference sequence). Trimming removed 5 bases from V and 4 bases from J; junction bases left unmatched: 15. The CDR3 extends over 18 amino acids. This sample is drawn from a study of cytomegalovirus exposure and HLA in healthy donors. Whole-study results and caveats: The study dropped some indistinguishable V segments, TRBV6-2 and TRBV6-3 among them. Analysis was carried out at a later point, and it linked a missense DCLRE1C variant to TCR beta V- and J-gene trimming. Specific recognition of CMV antigens was confirmed in vitro for a few chains (all CMV-associated). Cytomegalovirus status, reportedly, was diagnosed with high specificity and sensitivity by the classifier.

PCR primers comprised 60 Vbeta and 13 Jbeta primers. Clones were sequenced by immunoSEQ multiplex PCR, and TCRdb holds only the in-frame ones, with some missing. The sample contains some 150,000 clones, about 85% of which appear only once. This receptor was obtained from a woman under 30 in good health and CMV-seronegative. The chain employs TRBV7-9 and TRBJ2-1; 9 bases are a match to TRBD2. The sample consisted of PBMCs. The CDR3 sequence is CASSPRPRLAGLYNEQFF. The CDR3 nucleotides are TGTGCCAGCAGCCCCCGGCCCCGGCTAGCGGGGCTTTACAATGAGCAGTTCTTC.